This TCR beta chain was documented in a study of blood T cells in healthy people across ages. The overall study: About one barcoded beta molecule per two T cells was captured by template switching. The study's findings and limits: Conclusively comparing naive with antigen-experienced cells was impossible with unsorted PBMCs.

A sample-barcoded 5' primer and a J-beta primer mix were used in a second PCR of roughly 6 to 11 cycles. All samples yielded 2.5 million or more CDR3-containing paired-end reads. TCRdb reprocessed the 5' RACE reads with MiXCR, giving one entry per CDR3 protein. The data contain over a million distinct CDR3 sequences, roughly 45% of them singletons. As regards this clonotype: What it recognizes is unknown.

The V gene's germline CDR1 is MNHEY and CDR2 SVGAGI. The length of the CDR3 is 13 residues. Trimming removed 7 bases from V and 7 bases from J, with 13 bases in between. Sequencing was performed on blood. The chain uses TRBV6-5 and TRBJ2-2, with D perhaps matching TRBD2 (5 bases). The sequence derives from a woman aged 55-70 years in good health. The CDR3 reads CASTGFGSGELFF. The DNA for the CDR3 is TGTGCCAGCACGGGATTTGGAAGCGGGGAGCTGTTTTTT.